The sequence of this T cell receptor (beta chain) was determined in a study of radiotherapy plus CTLA-4 blockade in lung cancer. This clone was detected only a few times. Only in-frame clones appear in the TCRdb table, and some are missing; sequencing was by immunoSEQ multiplex PCR. The table lists about 95,000 clones, about four fifths of them singletons, with around 0.79% in the top ten. The CDR3 covers 12 residues. Trimming removed 5 bases at V and 6 bases at J, with 5 bases between. Germline-derived CDR1 and CDR2 are KGHSH and LQKENI. V and J are TRBV18 and TRBJ1-6; D unresolved. Sequencing was performed on peripheral blood, taken from a patient treated with radiotherapy plus ipilimumab. This sequence was found in a human donor with non-small cell lung cancer who had stable disease on radiotherapy plus ipilimumab. The CDR3 sequence: CASSIPNSPLHF. CDR3 in DNA: TGTGCCAGCTCAATTCCTAATTCACCCCTCCACTTT. The variable domain in full, with the rest retrieved from reference TRBV18 and TRBJ1-6, is NAGVMQNPRHLVRRRGQEARLRCSPMKGHSHVYWYRQLPEEGLKFMVYLQKENIIDESGMPKERFSAEFPKEGPSILRIQQVVRGDSAAYFCASSIPNSPLHFGNGTRLTVT.